This note documents a single T cell receptor (beta chain) sequence. In patients chosen for sequencing, flow cytometry had shown CD8+CD57+ cell expansion. The data belong to a study of CD8+CD57+ T cells in acquired aplastic anemia. Across the whole study: When averaged, DNA from sorted CD4+ and CD8+ cells came to 3.2 ug.

CDR3 length equals 14 residues. With 10 bases removed from V and 4 bases from J, the gap between germline ends came to 19 bases. Germline V CDR1 and CDR2: WSHSY, SAAADI. TCR beta VDJ combinations and CDR3 sequences were profiled from genomic DNA. One entry per CDR3 protein, called by TCRdb with MiXCR from the reads. Here the sample spans under 150,000 distinct CDR3 sequences, over 30% being singletons. V usage is TRBV10-2 and J usage is TRBJ1-2, with a tentative D call TRBD1 (6 bases). Sequences were obtained from sorted CD4+, CD8+, or CD8+CD57+ T cells (not recorded which) from PBMCs. The source of this sequence is a human donor with aplastic anemia. CDR3 DNA: TGCGCCACCAGGCGACAGGACGGGGCCTATGGCTACACCTTC. Its translation is CATRRQDGAYGYTF.